The count of the clone carrying this T cell receptor (beta chain) is one. Study processing details: How many nucleated cells were present was estimated from reference gene primer amplification. Libraries were prepared by immunoSEQ multiplex PCR; TCRdb keeps only in-frame clonotypes and omits some of them. V and J calls and clone size are as listed in that table; D and trimming were resolved from the DNA. This table has fewer than 150,000 clones, 70% to 85% appearing once. The sample originates from a study of blood T cell repertoires in COVID-19. Study at large: The United States, Italy and Spain were the sources of the acute and convalescent COVID-19 samples. Nucleic acid was either cDNA or gDNA, and it came from T cells, B-cell-depleted T cells, or PBMCs.

The CDR3 length is 14 residues. The germline V gene has CDR1 MNHEY and CDR2 SVGAGI. The V end lost 1 base, the J end lost 0 bases, and 4 bases lay between the germline ends. The sequence derives from a man between 50 and 59 years old with acute or convalescent COVID-19. This chain uses TRBV6-5 with TRBJ1-5; no reliable D call. Sequenced sample: peripheral blood. The chain's CDR3 is CASSYLASNQPQHF. CDR3 bases: TGTGCCAGCAGTTACTTGGCTAGCAATCAGCCCCAGCATTTT.